The 4 T cell receptor beta chains listed next were all sequenced from one sample in a study of blood T cells in healthy people across ages. Then a second PCR, running roughly 7 to 11 cycles, was carried out with a sample-barcoded 5' primer and a J-beta primer mix. Via MiXCR, TCRdb re-called the 5' RACE reads, giving one row per CDR3 protein. The data hold hundreds of thousands of distinct CDR3 sequences, with approximately 40% observed a single time. The sequenced material came from blood. The receptors derive from an elderly man in good health.

This sequence joins TRBV28 and TRBJ1-4, with D perhaps matching TRBD1 (5 bases). The CDR3 is 14 residues long. V shed 5 bases and J shed 6 bases, with 13 bases lying between them. Germline loops: CDR1 MDHEN, CDR2 SYDVKM. The CDR3 DNA follows: TGTGCCAGCAGTGAGGGACCCGGGGATGAAAAACTGTTTTTT. It specifies CASSEGPGDEKLFF.

This clonotype was detected only a few times. V usage is TRBV4-3 and J usage is TRBJ2-4, with TRBD2 identical over 12 bases. CDR1 is LGHNA, CDR2 YSLEER, per germline. This CDR3 region has 16 residues. Unmatched junction bases numbered 5, after V lost 3 bases and J lost 5 bases. As DNA, the CDR3 is TGCGCCAGCAGCCAGGCTCTAGCGGGAGGGGAAAACATTCAGTACTTC. The encoded protein is CASSQALAGGENIQYF.

About this clonotype itself: This may be a read error: a much more frequent sequence differs by one nucleotide. The V gene is TRBV10-3, the J gene TRBJ2-7; a weak D match, TRBD1 (6 bases). Germline CDR1 ENHRY, CDR2 SYGVKD. There are 13 residues in the CDR3. CDR3: CASSEDRAYEQYF. The DNA of the CDR3 is TGTGCCAGCAGTGAGGACAGAGCGTACGAGCAGTACTTC.

This rearrangement joins TRBV6-2 or TRBV6-3 to TRBJ2-1; 12 nucleotides agree with TRBD2. This CDR3 spans 18 amino acids. CDR1 and CDR2 from the germline V gene are MNHEY and SVGEGT. After removal of 7 bases from V and 4 bases from J, the junction contained 14 bases not matched to a gene. The CDR3, as DNA: TGTGCCAGCACTCCAGGGAGGGGACTAGCGGGCGGATACAATGAGCAGTTCTTC. Protein sequence: CASTPGRGLAGGYNEQFF.